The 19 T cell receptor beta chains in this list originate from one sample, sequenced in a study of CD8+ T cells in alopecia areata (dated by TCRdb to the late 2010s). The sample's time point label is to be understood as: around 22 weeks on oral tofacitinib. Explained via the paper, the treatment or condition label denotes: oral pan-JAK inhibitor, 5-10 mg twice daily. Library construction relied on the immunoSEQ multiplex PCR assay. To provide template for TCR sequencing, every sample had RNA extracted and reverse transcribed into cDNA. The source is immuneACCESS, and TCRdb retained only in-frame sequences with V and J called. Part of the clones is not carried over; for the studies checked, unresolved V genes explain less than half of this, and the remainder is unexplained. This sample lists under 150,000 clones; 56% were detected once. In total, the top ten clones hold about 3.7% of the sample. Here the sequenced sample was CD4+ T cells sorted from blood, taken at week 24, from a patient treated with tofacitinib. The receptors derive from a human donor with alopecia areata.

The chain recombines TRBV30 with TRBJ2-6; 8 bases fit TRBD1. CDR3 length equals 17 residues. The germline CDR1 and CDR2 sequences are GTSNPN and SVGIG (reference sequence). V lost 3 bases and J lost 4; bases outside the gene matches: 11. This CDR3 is CAWRTRDRSSGANVLTF. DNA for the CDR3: TGTGCCTGGAGGACCCGGGACAGGAGCTCAGGGGCCAACGTCCTGACTTTC.

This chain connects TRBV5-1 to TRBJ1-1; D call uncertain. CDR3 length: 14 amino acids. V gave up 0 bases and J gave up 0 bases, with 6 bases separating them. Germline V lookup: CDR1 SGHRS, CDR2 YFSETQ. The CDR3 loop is CASSLETVNTEAFF. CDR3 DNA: TGCGCCAGCAGCTTGGAGACCGTGAACACTGAAGCTTTCTTT.

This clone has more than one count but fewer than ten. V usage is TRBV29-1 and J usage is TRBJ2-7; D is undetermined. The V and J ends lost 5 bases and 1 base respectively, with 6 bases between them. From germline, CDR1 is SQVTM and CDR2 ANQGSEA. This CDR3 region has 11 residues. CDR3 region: CSVSVSYEQYF. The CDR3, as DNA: TGCAGCGTTTCAGTGTCCTACGAGCAGTACTTC.

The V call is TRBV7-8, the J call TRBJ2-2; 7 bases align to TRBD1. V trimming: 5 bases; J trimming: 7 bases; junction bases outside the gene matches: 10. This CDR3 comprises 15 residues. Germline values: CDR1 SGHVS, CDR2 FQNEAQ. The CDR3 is CASSRRDSLGGELFF. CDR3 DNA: TGTGCCAGCAGCCGACGGGACAGCCTGGGCGGGGAGCTGTTTTTT.

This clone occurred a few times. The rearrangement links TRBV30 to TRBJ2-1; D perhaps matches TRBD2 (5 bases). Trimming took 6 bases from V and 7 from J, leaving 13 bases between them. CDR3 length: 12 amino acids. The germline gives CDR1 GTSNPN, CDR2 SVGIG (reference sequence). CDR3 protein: CACSRGGNEQFF. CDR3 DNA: TGTGCCTGCTCCCGGGGTGGGAATGAGCAGTTCTTC.

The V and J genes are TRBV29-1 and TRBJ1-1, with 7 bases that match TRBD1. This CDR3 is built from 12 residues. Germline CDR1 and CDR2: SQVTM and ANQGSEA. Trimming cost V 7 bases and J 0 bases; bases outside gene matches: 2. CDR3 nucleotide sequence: TGCAGCGCCGGACAGGTGAACACTGAAGCTTTCTTT. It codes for CSAGQVNTEAFF.

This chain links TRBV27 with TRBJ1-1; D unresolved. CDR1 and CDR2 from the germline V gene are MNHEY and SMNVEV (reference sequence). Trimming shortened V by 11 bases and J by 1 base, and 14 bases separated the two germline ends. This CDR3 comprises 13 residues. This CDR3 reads CASMGGGNTEAFF. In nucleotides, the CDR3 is TGTGCCTCCATGGGTGGAGGGAACACTGAAGCTTTCTTT.

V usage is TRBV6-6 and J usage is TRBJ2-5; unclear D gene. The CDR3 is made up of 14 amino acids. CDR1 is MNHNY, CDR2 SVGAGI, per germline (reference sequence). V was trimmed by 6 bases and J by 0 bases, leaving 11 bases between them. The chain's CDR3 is CASRMDPHQETQYF. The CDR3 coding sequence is TGTGCCAGCAGGATGGACCCTCACCAAGAGACCCAGTACTTC.

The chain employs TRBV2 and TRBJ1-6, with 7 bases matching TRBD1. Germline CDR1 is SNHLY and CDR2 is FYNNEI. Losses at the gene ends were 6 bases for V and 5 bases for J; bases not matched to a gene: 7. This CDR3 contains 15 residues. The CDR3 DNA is TGTGCCAGCAGCCGGGACAGATCAGATAATTCACCCCTCCACTTT. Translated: CASSRDRSDNSPLHF.

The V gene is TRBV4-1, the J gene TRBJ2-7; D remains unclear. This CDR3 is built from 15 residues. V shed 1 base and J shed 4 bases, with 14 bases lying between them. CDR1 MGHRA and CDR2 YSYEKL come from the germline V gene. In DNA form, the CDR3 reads TGCGCCAGCAGCCAAGGGGCAGCTAAAAGTTACGAGCAGTACTTC. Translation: CASSQGAAKSYEQYF.

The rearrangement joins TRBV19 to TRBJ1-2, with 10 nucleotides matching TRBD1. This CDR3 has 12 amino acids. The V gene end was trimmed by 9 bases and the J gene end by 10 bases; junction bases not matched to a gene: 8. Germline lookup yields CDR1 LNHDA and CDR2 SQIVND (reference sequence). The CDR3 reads CASVDRGHVYTF. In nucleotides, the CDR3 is TGTGCCAGCGTCGACAGGGGGCACGTCTACACCTTC.

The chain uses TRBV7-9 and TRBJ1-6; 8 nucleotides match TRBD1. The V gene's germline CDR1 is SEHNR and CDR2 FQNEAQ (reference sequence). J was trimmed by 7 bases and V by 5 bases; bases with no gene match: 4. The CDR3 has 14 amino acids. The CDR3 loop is CASSRQGRNSPLHF. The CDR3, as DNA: TGTGCCAGCAGCCGACAGGGGAGAAATTCACCCCTCCACTTT.

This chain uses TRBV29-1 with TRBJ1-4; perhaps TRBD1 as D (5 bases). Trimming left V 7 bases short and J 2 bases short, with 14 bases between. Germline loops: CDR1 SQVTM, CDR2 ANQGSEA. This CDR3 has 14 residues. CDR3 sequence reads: CSAGGGTTNEKLFF. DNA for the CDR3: TGCAGCGCCGGCGGCGGGACCACTAATGAAAAACTGTTTTTT.

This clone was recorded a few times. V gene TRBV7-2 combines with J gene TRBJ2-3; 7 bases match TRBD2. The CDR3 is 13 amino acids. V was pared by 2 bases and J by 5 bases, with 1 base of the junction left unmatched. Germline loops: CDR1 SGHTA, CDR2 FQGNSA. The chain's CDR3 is CASSLQRGDTQYF. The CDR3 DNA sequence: TGTGCCAGCAGCTTACAGCGGGGAGATACGCAGTATTTT.

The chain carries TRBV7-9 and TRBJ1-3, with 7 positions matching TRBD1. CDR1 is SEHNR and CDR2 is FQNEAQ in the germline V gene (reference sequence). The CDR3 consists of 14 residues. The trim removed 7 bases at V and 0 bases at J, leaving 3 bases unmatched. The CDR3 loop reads CASTDRASGNTIYF. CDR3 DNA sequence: TGTGCCAGCACCGACAGGGCCTCTGGAAACACCATATATTTT.

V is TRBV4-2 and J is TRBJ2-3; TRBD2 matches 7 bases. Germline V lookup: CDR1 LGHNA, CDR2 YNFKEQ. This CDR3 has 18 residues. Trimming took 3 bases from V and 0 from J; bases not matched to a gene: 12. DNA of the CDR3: TGTGCCAGCAGCCATCCCACAGGAAGAGCGGGGAGCACAGATACGCAGTATTTT. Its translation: CASSHPTGRAGSTDTQYF.

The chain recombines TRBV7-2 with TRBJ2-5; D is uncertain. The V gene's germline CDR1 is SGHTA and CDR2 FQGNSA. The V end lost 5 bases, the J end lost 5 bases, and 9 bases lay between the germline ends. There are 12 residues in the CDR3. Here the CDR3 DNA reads TGTGCCAGCAGCCAGCGTGCGGAGACCCAGTACTTC. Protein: CASSQRAETQYF.

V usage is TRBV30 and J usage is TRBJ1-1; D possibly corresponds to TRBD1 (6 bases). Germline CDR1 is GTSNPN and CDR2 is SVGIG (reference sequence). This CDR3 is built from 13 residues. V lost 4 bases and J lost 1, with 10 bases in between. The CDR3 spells CAWTRGGNTEAFF. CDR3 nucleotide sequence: TGTGCCTGGACGCGAGGGGGGAACACTGAAGCTTTCTTT.

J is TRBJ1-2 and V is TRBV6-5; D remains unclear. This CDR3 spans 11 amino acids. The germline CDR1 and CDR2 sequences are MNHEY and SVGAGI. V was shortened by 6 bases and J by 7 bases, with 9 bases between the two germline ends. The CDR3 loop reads CASSAGGGYTF. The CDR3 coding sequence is TGTGCCAGCAGCGCCGGAGGTGGCTACACCTTC.